The 3 T cell receptor beta chains presented below share a single source sample, sequenced in a study of shared clonotypes between healthy human individuals. Measured with immunoSEQ multiplex PCR; TCRdb has only the in-frame clones, and not every one. Of roughly 2,000,000 clones listed, over 85% are singletons. CD45RO-negative, CCR7-positively selected cells formed the naive CD8 fraction, excluding terminally differentiated effector memory CD45RA+ cells. The sample comprised naive CD8+ T cells sorted from blood. All receptors come from a man aged 18 to 30 in good health.

This chain links TRBV21-1 with TRBJ1-2; the DNA was not used to check the table's D call, TRBD1. TRBV21-1 is a documented pseudogene. The CDR3 runs 14 residues. CDR3 residues: CASSNPDKSYGYTF. For the CDR3, the DNA is TGTGCCAGCAGCAACCCGGACAAGAGCTATGGCTACACCTTC.

The genes are TRBV7-6 and TRBJ2-2; TRBD1 aligns across 10 bases. V lost 5 bases and J lost 2; bases outside the gene matches: 8. The CDR3 has 17 residues. In germline, CDR1 is SGHVS, CDR2 FNYEAQ. The CDR3 DNA is TGTGCCAGCAGCACCCGGACAGGGGGTAAAAACACCGGGGAGCTGTTTTTT. Translated, it gives CASSTRTGGKNTGELFF.

This clone appeared once. The chain combines TRBV30 with TRBJ2-5; the match to TRBD2 covers 12 bases. The CDR3 has 14 amino acids. J gave up 5 bases and V 6 bases, and 7 bases lay outside the gene matches. Germline CDR1 reads GTSNPN; CDR2 reads SVGIG (reference sequence). The CDR3 sequence is CACSLAGGRETQYF. The CDR3 bases are TGTGCCTGCTCGCTAGCGGGAGGGCGGGAGACCCAGTACTTC.